A single sample gave rise to the 25 T cell receptor beta chains below, sequenced in a study of cytomegalovirus exposure and HLA in healthy donors. Primers included in the PCR were 60 Vbeta and 13 Jbeta primers. Sequencing used immunoSEQ multiplex PCR; TCRdb keeps in-frame clones, though not all of them. This sample has around 150,000 clones, with 80% to 85% found just once. Sequenced material: PBMCs. The receptors come from a woman aged 45 to 65 in good health and CMV-seropositive.

The V call is TRBV19, the J call TRBJ1-2; D may be TRBD1 (5 bases). The CDR3 sequence is 15 residues long. With 0 bases removed from V and 4 bases from J, the gap between germline ends came to 12 bases. Germline V gene sequence: CDR1 LNHDA, CDR2 SQIVND (reference sequence). The CDR3 sequence: CASSIDRFGGYGYTF. CDR3 DNA: TGTGCCAGTAGTATAGATCGTTTCGGGGGCTATGGCTACACCTTC.

The chain uses TRBV19 and TRBJ1-4; unclear D gene. Trimming shortened V by 3 bases and J by 8 bases, and 13 bases separated the two germline ends. Germline loops: CDR1 LNHDA, CDR2 SQIVND (reference sequence). The CDR3 covers 14 residues. The CDR3 is CASSMSLGGEKLFF. Written as DNA, the CDR3 is TGTGCCAGTAGTATGTCCCTTGGAGGCGAAAAACTGTTTTTT.

The chain uses TRBV10-1 and TRBJ2-3, with a possible D match to TRBD2 (6 bases). CDR1 is WNHNN, CDR2 SYGVQD, per germline (reference sequence). V was cut by 2 bases and J by 4 bases, with 7 bases left in between. The CDR3 has 13 residues. CDR3 DNA sequence: TGCGCCAGCAGTGAGCAGCGGGCAGATACGCAGTATTTT. Translating it yields CASSEQRADTQYF.

The rearrangement links TRBV7-9 to TRBJ1-3, with D unclear. Germline CDR1 is SEHNR and CDR2 is FQNEAQ (reference sequence). Trimming pared 7 bases from V and 13 bases from J, leaving 17 bases between. This CDR3 has 12 residues. CDR3 residues: CASTIGREWIYF. The CDR3, as DNA: TGTGCCAGCACTATAGGGAGAGAGTGGATATATTTT.

This chain joins TRBV29-1 and TRBJ2-3; TRBD1 might be the D (5 bases). Trimming took 1 base from V and 3 from J, leaving 14 bases between them. CDR3 length: 15 amino acids. The germline V gene encodes CDR1 SQVTM and CDR2 ANQGSEA. CDR3 amino acids: CSVEAVGLGTDTQYF. CDR3 DNA: TGCAGCGTTGAAGCGGTGGGGCTGGGAACAGATACGCAGTATTTT.

This clone was seen a few times. The J gene is TRBJ1-4, the V gene TRBV5-6; possible D gene TRBD1, 5 bases. Trimming took off 1 base at V and 4 bases at J, with 11 bases between the two ends. The CDR3 loop spans 15 amino acids. Germline V gene data show CDR1 as SGHDT and CDR2 as YYEEEE. This chain's CDR3 is CASSLWGSLNEKLFF. The CDR3 region has the DNA TGTGCCAGCAGCTTGTGGGGCAGCCTTAATGAAAAACTGTTTTTT. The entire variable domain, with the rest obtained from reference TRBV5-6 and TRBJ1-4, is as follows: DAGVTQSPTHLIKTRGQQVTLRCSPKSGHDTVSWYQQALGQGPQFIFQYYEEEERQRGNFPDRFSGHQFPNYSSELNVNALLLGDSALYLCASSLWGSLNEKLFFGSGTQLSVL.

The chain couples TRBV5-1 to TRBJ2-2, with 8 bases that match TRBD2. The V and J ends lost 1 base and 3 bases, in that order; junction bases with no gene match: 14. The CDR3 is 19 residues long. CDR1 is SGHRS, CDR2 YFSETQ, per germline. The CDR3 spells CASSLPWDGRAGDTGELFF. CDR3 nucleotides: TGCGCCAGCAGCTTGCCATGGGACGGGAGGGCCGGGGACACCGGGGAGCTGTTTTTT.

CDR3 sequence: CASSEVGTAYGYTF. CDR3 DNA: TGCGCCAGCAGCGAGGTCGGGACAGCCTATGGCTACACCTTC. J is TRBJ1-2 and V is TRBV4-3, with 7 bases lining up with TRBD1. Germline CDR1 reads LGHNA; CDR2 reads YSLEER. Unmatched junction bases numbered 7, after V lost 5 bases and J lost 4 bases. This CDR3 spans 14 amino acids.

Concerning this clone: This same CDR3 is encoded by further DNA sequences in the sample. The rearrangement joins TRBV30 to TRBJ1-1, with D unclear. Trimming removed 2 bases from V and 1 base from J, with 8 bases in between. The CDR3 sequence is 13 residues long. Per germline, CDR1 GTSNPN and CDR2 SVGIG (reference sequence). CDR3 in amino acids: CAWSRETNTEAFF. The CDR3 region has the DNA TGTGCCTGGAGTCGGGAGACGAACACTGAAGCTTTCTTT.

This clone was picked up one time. This chain joins TRBV10-1 and TRBJ1-4, with a weak D call TRBD1 (5 bases). Germline values: CDR1 WNHNN, CDR2 SYGVQD (reference sequence). The CDR3 has 14 residues. V lost 0 bases, J lost 4 bases, and 6 bases lay in between. The DNA for the CDR3 is TGCGCCAGCAGTGAGTCGGGGCTTAATGAAAAACTGTTTTTT. This translates into CASSESGLNEKLFF.

This clone was found once. V and J are TRBV5-5 and TRBJ2-7, with 10 bases matching TRBD2. V gave up 0 bases and J gave up 4 bases; unmatched junction bases: 7. CDR3 length equals 16 residues. Germline V lookup: CDR1 SGHKS, CDR2 YYEKEE (reference sequence). DNA of the CDR3: TGTGCCAGCAGCTTGGGACCTAGCGGGGGCACTTACGAGCAGTACTTC. It yields the protein CASSLGPSGGTYEQYF.

V is TRBV5-5 and J is TRBJ2-1; D perhaps matches TRBD2 (7 bases). The CDR3 has 18 residues. Per the germline V gene, CDR1 is SGHKS and CDR2 is YYEKEE (reference sequence). The ends were cut back, 3 bases at V and 2 bases at J, with 21 bases in the middle. The CDR3, as DNA: TGTGCCAGCAGCTCCATAAGGGGGGGAGGGGGGACCTACAATGAGCAGTTCTTC. This sequence encodes CASSSIRGGGGTYNEQFF. Using reference TRBV5-5 and TRBJ2-1 for the parts outside the CDR3, the full variable domain is DAGVTQSPTHLIKTRGQQVTLRCSPISGHKSVSWYQQVLGQGPQFIFQYYEKEERGRGNFPDRFSARQFPNYSSELNVNALLLGDSALYLCASSSIRGGGGTYNEQFFGPGTRLTVL.

This chain uses TRBV11-1 with TRBJ2-7; D is uncertain. Germline CDR1 reads SGHAT; CDR2 reads FQDESV (reference sequence). Trimming pared 6 bases from V and 2 bases from J, leaving 8 bases between. This CDR3 region has 12 residues. In DNA form, the CDR3 reads TGTGCCAGCAGTCCAGCGCCCTACGAGCAGTACTTC. Protein product: CASSPAPYEQYF.

V usage is TRBV4-1 and J usage is TRBJ2-7; 8 bases fit TRBD2. The CDR3 has 16 residues. From germline, CDR1 is MGHRA and CDR2 YSYEKL. Unmatched junction bases numbered 6, after V lost 2 bases and J lost 0 bases. In DNA form, the CDR3 reads TGCGCCAGCAGCCAAAGACTAGCGTCGAGCTCCTACGAGCAGTACTTC. This encodes CASSQRLASSSYEQYF.

V and J are TRBV5-1 and TRBJ2-3; TRBD2 agrees at 9 bases. Trimming cost V 1 base and J 2 bases; bases outside gene matches: 2. Germline CDR1 is SGHRS and CDR2 is YFSETQ. The CDR3 covers 15 residues. The CDR3 DNA is TGCGCCAGCAGCTTGCAGCGGGGGGACACAGATACGCAGTATTTT. Translating gives CASSLQRGDTDTQYF.

The chain couples TRBV27 to TRBJ1-1, with D possibly TRBD1 on 5 matching bases. Trimming cost V 4 bases and J 1 base, with 10 bases left between them. Germline CDR1 is MNHEY and CDR2 is SMNVEV (reference sequence). CDR3 size: 14 residues. This chain's CDR3 is CASSSGGGNTEAFF. CDR3 coding DNA: TGTGCCAGCAGTTCGGGGGGTGGGAACACTGAAGCTTTCTTT.

A word on this clone: This CDR3 is also generated by other DNA sequences in the sample. This chain uses TRBV7-8 with TRBJ2-7, with TRBD1 matching 7 bases. This CDR3 is built from 13 residues. J gave up 3 bases and V 1 base, and 0 bases lay outside the gene matches. Germline V gene data show CDR1 as SGHVS and CDR2 as FQNEAQ. The CDR3 DNA follows: TGTGCCAGCAGCTTAGACAGGGGCTACGAGCAGTACTTC. Its translation: CASSLDRGYEQYF.

This chain joins TRBV10-2 and TRBJ1-4; TRBD1 might be the D (6 bases). Trimming took off 3 bases at V and 5 bases at J, with 10 bases between the two ends. The CDR3 is 14 amino acids. Per germline, CDR1 WSHSY and CDR2 SAAADI. The CDR3 is CASSDWGLNEKLFF. The CDR3 DNA reads as TGCGCCAGCAGTGACTGGGGGCTCAATGAAAAACTGTTTTTT.

The chain uses TRBV5-4 and TRBJ1-2, with TRBD1 matching 8 bases. The CDR3 runs to 16 residues. The V and J ends lost 3 bases and 3 bases, in that order; junction bases with no gene match: 10. The germline V gene has CDR1 SGHNT and CDR2 YYREEE (reference sequence). Here the CDR3 reads CASSSVRGLMDYGYTF. For the CDR3, the DNA is TGTGCCAGCAGCTCCGTCAGGGGGCTTATGGACTATGGCTACACCTTC.

The chain is built from TRBV6-1 and TRBJ1-2, with D possibly matching TRBD1 (6 bases). CDR3 length: 13 residues. The V end was cut by 6 bases, the J end by 8 bases, with 16 bases between. CDR1 MNHNS and CDR2 SASEGT come from the germline V gene. The CDR3 reads CASSADRGRGYTF. CDR3 nucleotide sequence: TGTGCCAGCAGCGCGGATAGGGGGAGAGGCTACACCTTC.

The chain carries TRBV29-1 and TRBJ1-1; 8 positions agree with TRBD1. This CDR3 comprises 13 residues. Germline trimming cut 8 bases from V and 0 bases from J; bases unmatched to any gene: 5. The germline V gene has CDR1 SQVTM and CDR2 ANQGSEA. In DNA, the CDR3 is TGCAGCTCCAGGGGGCGCATGAACACTGAAGCTTTCTTT. Residues: CSSRGRMNTEAFF.

This clone appeared once. The chain joins TRBV5-1 to TRBJ2-5, with 12 bases matching TRBD2. Per germline, CDR1 SGHRS and CDR2 YFSETQ. V shed 0 bases and J 5 bases; nucleotides not matched to a gene: 8. This CDR3 contains 17 residues. Written as DNA, the CDR3 is TGCGCCAGCAGCTTGGGACTAGCGGGGGCCGCGGGGGAGACCCAGTACTTC. Translation: CASSLGLAGAAGETQYF.

The J gene is TRBJ1-4, the V gene TRBV5-1; D is ambiguous. Trimming removed 4 bases from V and 8 bases from J, with 15 bases in between. This CDR3 has 14 amino acids. CDR1 SGHRS and CDR2 YFSETQ come from the germline V gene. The CDR3, as DNA: TGCGCCAGCAGCCCTTACAACCCGAACGAAAAACTGTTTTTT. Its translation is CASSPYNPNEKLFF.

The V call is TRBV28, the J call TRBJ1-3; 7 bases map to TRBD1. Germline assignment: CDR1 MDHEN and CDR2 SYDVKM. The J segment lost 0 bases and the V segment lost 6 bases, leaving 5 bases of the junction unmatched. The CDR3 contains 15 residues. Here the CDR3 DNA reads TGTGCCAGCAGCCCGGGGGACAGCTCTGGAAACACCATATATTTT. This translates into CASSPGDSSGNTIYF.

CDR3: CASSSEPSGKNIQYF. CDR3 coding DNA: TGTGCCAGCTCATCCGAACCTAGCGGCAAAAACATTCAGTACTTC. The gene calls are TRBV18 and TRBJ2-4; the match to TRBD2 covers 7 bases. This CDR3 comprises 15 residues. The J segment lost 3 bases and the V segment lost 5 bases, leaving 7 bases of the junction unmatched. The V gene's germline CDR1 is KGHSH and CDR2 LQKENI.